The present T cell receptor beta chain was sequenced within a study of vaccination effects on CD4 cells after COVID-19 (dated by TCRdb to between 2021 and 2022). The study in broad terms: Two doses of either the BNT162b2 or the mRNA-1273 mRNA SARS-CoV-2 vaccine were administered to participants. In both COVID-19 convalescent patients and infection-naive vaccine recipients, the study compared SARS-CoV-2 spike-specific CD4+ TCR repertoires from before mRNA vaccination with those from after it. Altogether, some 11 COVID-19 convalescent patients and 4 SARS-CoV-2-naive healthy vaccine recipients made up the full study. Cultures from other donors in the study were sequenced with the Oncomine TCR Beta short-read assay on an Illumina iSeq 100. The paper's findings and limits, for the study overall: In healthy vaccine recipients, vaccine-induced clones were almost all SARS-CoV-2 mono-reactive, with only 1 of 255 cross-reactive with common cold coronaviruses. Only a small number of convalescent patients were included, and no early post-infection timepoints were available, which limited the study. Marked clonal contraction was observed in both infection-induced and vaccine-induced clones at late post-vaccination timepoints, consistent with waning T cell responses.

The V and J ends are trimmed by 3 bases and 8 bases, leaving 13 bases between them. Via the germline V gene (reference sequence), CDR1 is DFQATT and CDR2 SNEGSKA. Reading from cysteine to phenylalanine, the CDR3 counts 12 amino acids. The entry retains the CDR3 DNA only, 36 bases that are in frame from base 1. As regards this clone: Its antigen is unknown. The input lacks base qualities; no much larger clone sits a single base away.

Receptors were amplified or captured by the immunoSEQ multiplex PCR assay. DNA from the cultured and isolated CD4+ T cells underwent TCR beta CDR3 sequencing. Turning to the authors' computational methods: Non-productive TCR sequences were discarded, and reads were trimmed to the CDR3 region, with only CDR3s of 7 or more amino acids retained. The MANAFEST web app was used to pick out antigen-specific clonotypes by comparing their expansion in peptide wells with that in reference cultures. For clones to be considered positive, expansion at FDR<0.05 versus reference and all other wells, an odds ratio above 5, and a frequency above 0.1% in two replicate wells were required. Cross-reactive clonotypes were defined as significantly expanded in SARS-CoV-2 spike wells and in at least one common cold coronavirus spike condition. CDR3 similarity was assessed by Levenshtein distance using the stringdist R package, and unrooted trees were constructed with ape in R 3.6.1. Here the immuneACCESS table is served through TCRdb, limited to in-frame sequences with V and J called. Missing clones are a known gap in these copies; in checked studies unresolved V genes cover under half, and the rest lacks a known reason. The V and J calls and the clone size are those of that table, but D and trimming were determined from the DNA. The sample has 74,000 or so clones on record, under 90% of them singletons. 9.5% to 15% of the sample is taken by the ten largest.

The ViraFEST assay stimulated PBMC with viral peptide pools and then used TCR sequencing to identify antigen-specific CD4+ T cell clonotypes by expansion. After approximately 11 days of culture, CD4+ T cells were isolated with the EasySep CD4+ T cell isolation kit. None of the healthy vaccine recipients had a prior SARS-CoV-2 infection, which was confirmed by nucleocapsid antibody tests that came back negative both before and after vaccination. Two million PBMC per well were cultured in IMDM with about 4.5% human AB serum, about 9.4 IU/ml IL-2 and gentamicin, plus 10 ug/ml peptides. On days 3 and 7, half of the culture medium was replaced with fresh IL-2-containing medium. Each peptide stimulation condition was cultured in triplicate wells unless otherwise noted. Using Ficoll-Paque Plus gradient centrifugation, PBMC were separated from whole blood and then either used fresh or cryopreserved at -140C. Overlapping peptide pools spanned the spike proteins of SARS-CoV-2 and the common cold coronaviruses HCoV-NL63, HCoV-OC43 and HCoV-229E. The QIAamp micro DNA kit was used to extract genomic DNA from the cultured CD4+ T cells.

The chain is assembled from TRBV20-1 and TRBJ1-2, with the D gene not clear enough to name. The TCR comes from a human donor who received a COVID-19 vaccine. This specimen consisted of CD4+ T cells from PBMCs cultured with SARS-CoV-2 spike peptides, obtained before COVID-19 vaccination. Per the publication, the cell subset or site label means: SARS-CoV-2 spike overlapping peptide pool stimulation. The CDR3 protein: CSASWAPEGYTF. The sequence in DNA is TGCAGTGCTAGTTGGGCCCCCGAAGGCTACACCTTC.